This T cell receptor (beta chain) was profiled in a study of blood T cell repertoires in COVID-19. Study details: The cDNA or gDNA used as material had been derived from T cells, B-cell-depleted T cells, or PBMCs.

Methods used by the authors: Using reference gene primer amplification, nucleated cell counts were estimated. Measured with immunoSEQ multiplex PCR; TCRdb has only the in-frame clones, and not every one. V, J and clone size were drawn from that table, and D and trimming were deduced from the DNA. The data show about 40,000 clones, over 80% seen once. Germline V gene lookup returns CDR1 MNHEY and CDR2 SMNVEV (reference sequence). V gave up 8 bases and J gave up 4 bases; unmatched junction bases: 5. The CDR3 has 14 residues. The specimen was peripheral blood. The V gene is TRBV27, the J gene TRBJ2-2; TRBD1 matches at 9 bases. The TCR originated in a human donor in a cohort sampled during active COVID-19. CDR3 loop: CASRDRVSTGELFF. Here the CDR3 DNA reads TGTGCCAGCCGGGACAGGGTTAGCACCGGGGAGCTGTTTTTT.